This TCR delta chain was sequenced for a study of γδ T cells in repeated Plasmodium falciparum infection. Study-level information: Malaria-naive adults were infected with P. falciparum NF54 four times over roughly 640 days.

The CDR3 is made up of 19 amino acids. Germline V gives CDR1 TSWWSYY, CDR2 QGS. Trimming at V came to 1 base and at J to 3 bases, leaving 17 bases not matched to a gene. TCRdb re-processed the multiplex PCR reads using CATT. The sample lists over 90,000 delta-chain clones; approximately 1% were seen once. Gammadelta T cells were flow-sorted from PBMC into Vgamma9/Vdelta2+ and Vdelta2-negative populations for bulk analysis. In its sample, this clone was seen a few times. The translation of this DNA and the TCRdb protein of a much larger clone differ at residue 14, probably owing to a read error; the protein shown here is translated from the DNA.

The specimen was gamma-delta T cells from blood. This receptor was identified in a pool of human donors (malaria-infected and uninfected, not separated). J is TRDJ1 and V is TRDV1; TRDD3 agrees at 7 bases. The CDR3 DNA is TGTGCTCTTGGGGAACATAAGGCGGACTGGGGTGCTCGGGCCGATAAACTCATCTTT. This gives the protein CALGEHKADWGARADKLIF.